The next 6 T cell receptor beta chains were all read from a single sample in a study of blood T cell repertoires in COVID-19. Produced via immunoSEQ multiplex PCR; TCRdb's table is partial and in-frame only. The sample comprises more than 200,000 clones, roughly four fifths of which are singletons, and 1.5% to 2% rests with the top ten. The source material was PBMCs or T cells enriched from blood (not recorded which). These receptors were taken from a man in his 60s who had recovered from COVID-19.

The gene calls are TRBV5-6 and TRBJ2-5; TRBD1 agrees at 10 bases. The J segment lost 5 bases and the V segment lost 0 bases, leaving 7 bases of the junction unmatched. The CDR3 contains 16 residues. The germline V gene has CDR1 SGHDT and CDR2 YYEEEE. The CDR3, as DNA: TGTGCCAGCAGCTTGGGGCCGGGACAGGGGACGGAGACCCAGTACTTC. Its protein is CASSLGPGQGTETQYF.

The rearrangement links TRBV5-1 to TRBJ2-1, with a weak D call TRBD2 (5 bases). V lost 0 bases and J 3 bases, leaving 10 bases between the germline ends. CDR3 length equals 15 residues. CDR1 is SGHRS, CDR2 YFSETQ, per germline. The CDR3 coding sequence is TGCGCCAGCAGCTTGGAGCGGTTCAACTACAATGAGCAGTTCTTC. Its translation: CASSLERFNYNEQFF.

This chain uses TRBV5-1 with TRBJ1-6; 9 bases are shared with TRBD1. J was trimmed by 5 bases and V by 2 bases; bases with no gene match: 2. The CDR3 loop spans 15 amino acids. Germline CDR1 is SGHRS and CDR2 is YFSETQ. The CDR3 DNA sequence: TGCGCCAGCAGCTTCGGGACAGGGAATAATTCACCCCTCCACTTT. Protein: CASSFGTGNNSPLHF.

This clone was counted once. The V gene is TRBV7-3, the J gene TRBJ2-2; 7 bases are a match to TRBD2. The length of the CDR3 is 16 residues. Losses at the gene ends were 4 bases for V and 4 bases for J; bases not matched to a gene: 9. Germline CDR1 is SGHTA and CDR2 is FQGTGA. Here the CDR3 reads CASSSRLAAATGELFF. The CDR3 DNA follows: TGTGCCAGCAGCTCCAGACTAGCAGCAGCCACCGGGGAGCTGTTTTTT.

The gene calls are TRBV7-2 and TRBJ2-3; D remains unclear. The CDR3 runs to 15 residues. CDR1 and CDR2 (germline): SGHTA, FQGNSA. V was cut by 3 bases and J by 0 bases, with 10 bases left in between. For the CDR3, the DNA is TGTGCCAGCAGCTTCAATAGCCTTAGCACAGATACGCAGTATTTT. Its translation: CASSFNSLSTDTQYF.

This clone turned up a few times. The DNA for the CDR3 is TGCAGCGCGGATAGCGGGGGCGGAGAGACCCAGTACTTC. Encoded protein: CSADSGGGETQYF. The J gene is TRBJ2-5, the V gene TRBV29-1; 9 bases are a match to TRBD2. CDR3 length: 13 amino acids. The germline CDR1 and CDR2 sequences are SQVTM and ANQGSEA. Trimming took 7 bases from V and 4 from J; bases not matched to a gene: 7.